A single sample is the source of the 13 T cell receptor beta chains below, sequenced in a study of control samples from healthy donors and cancer patients (TCRdb year 2020). The library was prepared using the immunoSEQ multiplex PCR assay. This immuneACCESS table, as held by TCRdb, lists in-frame sequences with V and J called but not all clones. Of the missing ones, under half trace to an unresolved V gene in checked studies; the others have no known cause. The sample records some 150,000 clones, over 90% of which are singletons. The ten top clones hold approximately 2.5% of the sample. Sequencing input: blood. Every receptor here comes from a man between 50 and 59 years old in good health.

The chain is built from TRBV5-1 and TRBJ2-3, with D perhaps TRBD1 or TRBD2 (6 bases each). This CDR3 has 16 amino acids. Germline V CDR1 and CDR2: SGHRS, YFSETQ. V dropped 1 base and J dropped 1 base, with 13 bases sitting between them. The CDR3 coding sequence is TGCGCCAGCAGCTTGCTCGGGGGCCGGGGCACAGATACGCAGTATTTT. This translates into CASSLLGGRGTDTQYF. The whole variable domain, filled in from reference TRBV5-1 and TRBJ2-3, reads KAGVTQTPRYLIKTRGQQVTLSCSPISGHRSVSWYQQTPGQGLQFLFEYFSETQRNKGNFPGRFSGRQFSNSRSEMNVSTLELGDSALYLCASSLLGGRGTDTQYFGPGTRLTVL.

This chain links TRBV21-1 with TRBJ2-1; the table names TRBD1, a call not compared with the DNA. TRBV21-1 is tagged as a pseudogene. The CDR3 spans 14 residues. CDR3 sequence (DNA): TGTGCCAGCAGCAAAGTTCTCCAGGGGGGTGAGCAGTTCTTC. Protein product: CASSKVLQGGEQFF.

This rearrangement joins TRBV5-4 to TRBJ1-6, with 10 bases aligning to TRBD1. J was trimmed by 7 bases and V by 4 bases; bases with no gene match: 2. Germline values: CDR1 SGHNT, CDR2 YYREEE (reference sequence). The CDR3 has 14 residues. CDR3 DNA sequence: TGTGCCAGCAGCAAGGACAGGGGGAATTCACCCCTCCACTTT. Encoded protein: CASSKDRGNSPLHF.

This chain joins TRBV27 and TRBJ2-7; D tentatively reads TRBD1 or TRBD2 (5 bases each). The germline CDR1 and CDR2 sequences are MNHEY and SMNVEV (reference sequence). The CDR3 runs 11 residues. V was pared by 7 bases and J by 4 bases, with 8 bases between. CDR3 nucleotides: TGTGCCAGCACCGAGGGGTACGAGCAGTACTTC. Translation: CASTEGYEQYF.

V gene TRBV24-1 combines with J gene TRBJ2-1; D uncertain. This CDR3 spans 12 amino acids. V was clipped by 2 bases and J by 12 bases, with 10 bases between them. The germline CDR1 and CDR2 sequences are KGHDR and SFDVKD. CDR3 sequence (DNA): TGTGCCACCAGTGATTCGGGTGTGAGGCAGTTCTTC. Its protein is CATSDSGVRQFF.

This clone has just one count. V gene TRBV28 combines with J gene TRBJ2-7, with D perhaps TRBD1 (8 bases). The germline V gene encodes CDR1 MDHEN and CDR2 SYDVKM. This CDR3 has 13 residues. V lost 6 bases and J 7 bases, leaving 16 bases between the germline ends. The DNA for the CDR3 is TGTGCCAGCAGACCCGGACAGGGAGGGGAGCAGTACTTC. The encoded protein is CASRPGQGGEQYF.

The chain combines TRBV6-6 with TRBJ2-1; D is unclear. From germline, CDR1 is MNHNY and CDR2 SVGAGI (reference sequence). The V end lost 0 bases, the J end lost 14 bases, and 11 bases lay between the germline ends. This CDR3 spans 12 amino acids. The CDR3 loop reads CASSYSGLSEFF. CDR3 nucleotides: TGTGCCAGCAGTTACTCGGGCCTGAGCGAGTTCTTC.

The chain employs TRBV6-5 and TRBJ2-2, with D perhaps TRBD2 (5 bases). V lost 6 bases and J lost 2, with 10 bases in between. Germline CDR1 MNHEY, CDR2 SVGAGI. The CDR3 runs to 14 residues. The CDR3 region has the DNA TGTGCCAGCAGAATTCCGGGAAACACCGGGGAGCTGTTTTTT. Amino acids: CASRIPGNTGELFF.

This chain links TRBV14 with TRBJ2-7; the match to TRBD2 covers 8 bases. With 2 bases clipped from V and 1 base from J, the junction kept 1 base outside the gene matches. Germline V gives CDR1 SGHDN, CDR2 FVKESK. The CDR3 runs 14 residues. CDR3 coding DNA: TGTGCCAGCAGCCAAAGCGGGAGTTCCTACGAGCAGTACTTC. It is translated as CASSQSGSSYEQYF.

This sequence joins TRBV28 and TRBJ1-5; D call uncertain. Germline CDR1 is MDHEN and CDR2 is SYDVKM. The CDR3 extends over 12 amino acids. Trimming pared 9 bases from V and 6 bases from J, leaving 12 bases between. CDR3 in DNA: TGTGCCAGTAGGAAGGAGGTTCAGCCCCAGCATTTT. It specifies CASRKEVQPQHF. Supplemented by reference TRBV28 and TRBJ1-5, the full variable domain reads DVKVTQSSRYLVKRTGEKVFLECVQDMDHENMFWYRQDPGLGLRLIYFSYDVKMKEKGDIPEGYSVSREKKERFSLILESASTNQTSMYLCASRKEVQPQHFGDGTRLSIL.

This clone appeared a single time. This chain links TRBV11-1 with TRBJ2-7, with 10 bases matching TRBD2. CDR1 is SGHAT and CDR2 is FQDESV in the germline V gene (reference sequence). V dropped 3 bases and J dropped 4; count of bases not matched to a gene: 3. The CDR3 length is 14 residues. Written as DNA, the CDR3 is TGTGCCAGCAGCTTGACTAGCGGGCGGTACGAGCAGTACTTC. Its protein product is CASSLTSGRYEQYF.

The chain is built from TRBV19 and TRBJ2-6; the match to TRBD1 covers 7 bases. Germline trimming cut 5 bases from V and 4 bases from J; bases unmatched to any gene: 8. There are 16 residues in the CDR3. Germline CDR1 is LNHDA and CDR2 is SQIVND (reference sequence). CDR3 region: CASSPGGSSGANVLTF. The CDR3 coding sequence is TGTGCCAGTAGTCCAGGGGGAAGTTCGGGGGCCAACGTCCTGACTTTC.

The chain couples TRBV7-6 to TRBJ2-7, with 9 bases matching TRBD2. The CDR3 runs to 19 residues. J was trimmed by 0 bases and V by 2 bases; bases with no gene match: 14. Germline lookup yields CDR1 SGHVS and CDR2 FNYEAQ. The DNA for the CDR3 is TGTGCCAGCAGCTTACGGAGCCCTAGCGGGAAGGGTGGCTCCTACGAGCAGTACTTC. Amino acid sequence: CASSLRSPSGKGGSYEQYF.